The subject of this entry is one TCR beta chain. Repertoires were generated with immunoSEQ multiplex PCR, while TCRdb's copy carries only in-frame clones and drops some. The sample consists of 29,000 or so clones, 93% of them appearing once. The V segment lost 0 bases and the J segment 5 bases; nucleotides outside the gene matches: 11. Germline CDR1 is SGHDT and CDR2 is YYEEEE. CDR3 size: 17 residues. The sample belongs to a study of graft-versus-host responses after intestinal transplantation. The chain joins TRBV5-6 to TRBJ1-5; 7 bases are shared with TRBD1. This TCR came from a human patient who received an intestinal transplant, so some T cells may come from the graft donor. The sequenced sample was PBMCs, obtained around 70 days after intestinal transplant. CDR3 nucleotide sequence: TGTGCCAGCAGCTTGGGAAGGGGGCCGTTTGAGGATCAGCCCCAGCATTTT. This gives the protein CASSLGRGPFEDQPQHF.